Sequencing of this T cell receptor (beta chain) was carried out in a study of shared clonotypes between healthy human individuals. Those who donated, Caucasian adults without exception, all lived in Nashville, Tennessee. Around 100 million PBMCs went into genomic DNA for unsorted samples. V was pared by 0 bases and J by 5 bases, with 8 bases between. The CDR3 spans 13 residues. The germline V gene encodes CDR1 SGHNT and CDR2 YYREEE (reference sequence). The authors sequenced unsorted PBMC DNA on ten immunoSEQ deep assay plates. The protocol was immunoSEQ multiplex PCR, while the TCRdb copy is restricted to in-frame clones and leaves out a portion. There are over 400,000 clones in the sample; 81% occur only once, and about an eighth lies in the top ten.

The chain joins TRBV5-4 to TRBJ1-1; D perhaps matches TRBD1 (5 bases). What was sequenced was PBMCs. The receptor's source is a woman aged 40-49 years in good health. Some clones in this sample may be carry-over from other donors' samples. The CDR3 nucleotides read TGTGCCAGCAGCTTGGAGGGGTGGACTGAAGCTTTCTTT. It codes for CASSLEGWTEAFF.